This T cell receptor beta chain was sequenced during a study of shared clonotypes between healthy human individuals. In germline, CDR1 is SGHDN, CDR2 FVKESK. Trimming stripped 3 bases from V and 7 bases from J, with 22 bases between. This CDR3 comprises 17 residues. The sorted-subset replicate PCRs were given around 190 ng DNA, which is some 29,000 T cell genomes. Sequencing was performed with immunoSEQ multiplex PCR; in TCRdb, only in-frame clones are kept and a portion is missing. The sample yields fewer than 3 million clones, less than 95% seen once. The material sequenced was naive CD4+ T cells from PBMCs. Subset noted: CD45RA+ positively selected. The sequence derives from a man aged 18-30 years in good health. Some clones in this sample may be carry-over from other donors' samples. The V gene is TRBV14, the J gene TRBJ2-1; D unclear. The CDR3 spells CASSHTPRRQPGNEQFF. For the CDR3, the DNA is TGTGCCAGCAGCCATACTCCGCGTAGACAACCGGGTAATGAGCAGTTCTTC.